This TCR beta chain appears in the sequencing data of a study of graft-versus-host responses after intestinal transplantation. Germline-derived CDR1 and CDR2 are MNHEY and SVGAGI. This CDR3 has 15 amino acids. The V and J ends lost 5 bases and 9 bases, in that order; junction bases with no gene match: 7. Regarding this clone: Antigen specificity is unknown.

Profiling relied on immunoSEQ multiplex PCR, and the TCRdb table lists in-frame clones only, not all of them. Of about 85,000 clones listed, around 90% are singletons. The chain is built from TRBV6-5 and TRBJ2-2, with 12 bases fitting TRBD1. The TCR was taken from a human donor who was the organ donor for an intestinal transplant. Specimen: unstimulated CD8+ T cells sorted from spleen or lymph node cells, collected before transplant. CDR3 amino acids: CASSTRDRGRRELFF. Written as DNA, the CDR3 is TGTGCCAGCAGTACCCGGGACAGGGGGCGTCGGGAGCTGTTTTTT.